In its sample, the clone carrying this T cell receptor (beta chain) was seen a few times. Data came from immunoSEQ multiplex PCR; TCRdb stores just in-frame clones and leaves some out. The sample has roughly 80,000 clones, roughly 84% seen once. The CDR3 sequence is 15 residues long. Trimming stripped 4 bases from V and 3 bases from J, with 15 bases between. Germline CDR1 reads LNHDA; CDR2 reads SQIVND (reference sequence). This record comes from a study of OX40 agonist ivuxolimab in advanced cancers. The TCR sequence derives from an adult with an advanced solid tumor such as melanoma, head and neck, liver or kidney cancer. Specimen: CD4+ or CD8+ T cells sorted from blood, collected in a trial of the OX40 agonist ivuxolimab. The rearrangement uses TRBV19 and TRBJ1-1, with no clear D. The CDR3 bases are TGTGCCAGTAGTACACCGGGCCAATATCACACTGAAGCTTTCTTT. Translated, it gives CASSTPGQYHTEAFF.